This note documents a single TCR beta chain sequence. This clonotype occurred many times. The antigen this receptor binds is unknown. Base qualities were left out, and no much larger clone turns up one base away. In this study, sorted CD4+ and CD8+ T cells from the blood of healthy subjects and of severe aplastic anemia patients had their TCR repertoires deep-sequenced. Ficoll-Paque density gradient centrifugation was used to isolate peripheral blood mononuclear cells. CD4+ and CD8+ T cells were sorted by FACS or magnetic beads before DNA extraction. Genomic DNA was used as template for profiling of TCR beta VDJ combinations and CDR3 sequences. An Illumina HiSeq 2000 was the platform used for TCR repertoire sequencing. The paper's processing steps were these. TRBV/TRBJ rearrangement plots, CDR3 size and DJ length profiles, and Simpson's diversity index were used to assess repertoires. Whichever DNA sequence was most abundant in the deep sequencing data was defined as the immunodominant clone. CDR3 amino acid sequences were checked for sharing across subjects and were also compared against the VDJdb database and published repertoires. The public reads were quality trimmed at Q25 with fastp and then assembled into clones with MiXCR by TCRdb, keeping productive beta chains. Entries that share a CDR3 protein sequence are merged under the most common genes and DNA. These V and J calls are TCRdb output, not the study's own analysis. The sample table holds fewer than 200,000 distinct CDR3 sequences, of which roughly 47% were seen once. Approximately 1% of the sample comes from the top ten.

The source of the sample is a study of CD8+CD57+ T cells in acquired aplastic anemia (dated by TCRdb to about 2018). Study-level background: DNA extracted from sorted CD4+ and CD8+ cells had a mean of about 3 ug, with a range of roughly 0.2 to 27.4 ug. For healthy donor samples, the average read count was about 9.8 million for CD4+ cells and 11 million to 14 million for CD8+ cells.

The paper as a whole reports these results and caveats: Fewer than 30 CD8+ CDR3 sequences were found in both patients and controls but appeared to be highly expressed in patients and within the immunodominant clones of the patients. Patients and healthy controls showed no significant difference in CD8+ Simpson's diversity (P=0.060).

The TCR was taken from a human donor in good health. What was sequenced was sorted CD4+, CD8+, or CD8+CD57+ T cells (not recorded which) from PBMCs.

CDR3 reads: CASTERSSYNEQFF. The nucleotide sequence is given as TGTGCCAGTACCGAGCGGAGCTCCTACAATGAGCAGTTCTTC. The chain uses TRBV19 and TRBJ2-1; TRBD2 is perhaps the D gene, given 5 matching bases. The germline V gene (reference sequence) yields LNHDA for CDR1 and SQIVND for CDR2. V was cut back by 7 bases and J by 0 bases, leaving a gap of 10 bases between them. Reading from cysteine to phenylalanine, the CDR3 counts 14 amino acids. The sequence is cut down to CDR3 DNA, 42 bases in frame from base 1. Reference TRBV19 and TRBJ2-1 genes cover what lies past the CDR3, so the full variable domain is DGGITQSPKYLFRKEGQNVTLSCEQNLNHDAMYWYRQDPGQGLRLIYYSQIVNDFQKGDIAEGYSVSREKKESFPLTVTSAQKNPTAFYLCASTERSSYNEQFFGPGTRLTVL.